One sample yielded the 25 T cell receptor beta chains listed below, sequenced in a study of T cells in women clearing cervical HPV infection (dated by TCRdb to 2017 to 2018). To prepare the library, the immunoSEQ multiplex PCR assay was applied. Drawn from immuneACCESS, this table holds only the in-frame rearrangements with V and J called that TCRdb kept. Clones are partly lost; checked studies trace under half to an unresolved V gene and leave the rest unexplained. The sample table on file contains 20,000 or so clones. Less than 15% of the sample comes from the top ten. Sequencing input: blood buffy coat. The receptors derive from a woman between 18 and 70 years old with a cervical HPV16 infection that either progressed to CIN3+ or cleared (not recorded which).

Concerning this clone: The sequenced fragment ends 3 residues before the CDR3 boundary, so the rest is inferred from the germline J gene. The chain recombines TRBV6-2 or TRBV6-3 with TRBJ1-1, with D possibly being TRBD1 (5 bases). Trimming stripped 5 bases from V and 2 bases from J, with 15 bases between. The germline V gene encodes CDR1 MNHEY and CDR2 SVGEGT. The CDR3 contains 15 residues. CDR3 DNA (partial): TGTGCCAGCAGTCCAGAAAGTCAGGGAAACACTGAA. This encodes CASSPESQGNTE. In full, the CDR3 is CASSPESQGNTEAFF.

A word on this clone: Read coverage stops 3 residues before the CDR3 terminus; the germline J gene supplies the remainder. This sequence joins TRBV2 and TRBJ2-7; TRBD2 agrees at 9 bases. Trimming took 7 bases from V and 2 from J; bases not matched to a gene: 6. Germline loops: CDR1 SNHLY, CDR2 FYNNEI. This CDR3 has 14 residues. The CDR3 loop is CASNQASGAYEQYF. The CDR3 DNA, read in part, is TGTGCCAGCAATCAGGCTAGCGGGGCCTACGAG.

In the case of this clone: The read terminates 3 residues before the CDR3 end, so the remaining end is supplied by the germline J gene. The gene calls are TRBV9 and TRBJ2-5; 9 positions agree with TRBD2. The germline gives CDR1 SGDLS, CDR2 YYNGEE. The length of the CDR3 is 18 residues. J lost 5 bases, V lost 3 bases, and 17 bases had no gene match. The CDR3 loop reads CASSGRVVAGEELETQYF. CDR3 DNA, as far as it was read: TGTGCCAGCAGCGGCCGGGTGGTAGCGGGAGAGGAACTTGAGACC.

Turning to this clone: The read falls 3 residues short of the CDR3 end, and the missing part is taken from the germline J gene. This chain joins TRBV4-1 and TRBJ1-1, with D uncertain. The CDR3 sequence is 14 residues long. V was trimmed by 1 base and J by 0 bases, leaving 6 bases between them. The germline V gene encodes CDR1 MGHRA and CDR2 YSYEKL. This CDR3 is CASSQAGMNTEAFF. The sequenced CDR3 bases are TGCGCCAGCAGCCAAGCTGGCATGAACACTGAA.

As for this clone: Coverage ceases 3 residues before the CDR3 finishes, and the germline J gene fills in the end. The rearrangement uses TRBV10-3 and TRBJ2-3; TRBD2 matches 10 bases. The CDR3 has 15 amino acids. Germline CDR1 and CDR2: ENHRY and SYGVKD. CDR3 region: CAIGKSGRAGETQYF. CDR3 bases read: TGTGCCATCGGGAAGAGCGGGAGGGCTGGGGAGACG.

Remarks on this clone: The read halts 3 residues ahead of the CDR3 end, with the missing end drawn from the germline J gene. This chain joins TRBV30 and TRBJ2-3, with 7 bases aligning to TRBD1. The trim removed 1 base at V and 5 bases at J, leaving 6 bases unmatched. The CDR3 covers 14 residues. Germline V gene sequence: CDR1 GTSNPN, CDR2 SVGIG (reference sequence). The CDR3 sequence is CAWSDRGRGDTQYF. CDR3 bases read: TGTGCCTGGAGTGACAGGGGCCGGGGAGATACG.

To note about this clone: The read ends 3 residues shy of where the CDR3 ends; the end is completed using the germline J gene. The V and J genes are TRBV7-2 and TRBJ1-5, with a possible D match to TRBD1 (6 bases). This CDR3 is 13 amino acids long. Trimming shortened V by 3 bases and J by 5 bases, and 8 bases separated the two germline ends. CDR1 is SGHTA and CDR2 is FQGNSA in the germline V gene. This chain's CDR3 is CASSFEGDQPQHF. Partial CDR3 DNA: TGTGCCAGCAGCTTCGAGGGGGATCAGCCC.

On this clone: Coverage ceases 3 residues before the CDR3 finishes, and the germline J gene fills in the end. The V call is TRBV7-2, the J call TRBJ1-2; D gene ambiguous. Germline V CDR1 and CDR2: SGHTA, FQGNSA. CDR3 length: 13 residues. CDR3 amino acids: CASVPSGSYDYTF. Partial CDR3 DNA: TGTGCCAGCGTCCCTAGCGGCTCCTACGAC.

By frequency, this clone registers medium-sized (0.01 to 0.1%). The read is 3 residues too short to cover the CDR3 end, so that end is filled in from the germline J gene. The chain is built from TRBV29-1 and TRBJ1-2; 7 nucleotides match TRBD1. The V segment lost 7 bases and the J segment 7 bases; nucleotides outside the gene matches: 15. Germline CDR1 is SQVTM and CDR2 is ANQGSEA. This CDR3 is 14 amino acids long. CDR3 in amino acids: CSAQLTGRISGYTF. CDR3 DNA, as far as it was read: TGCAGCGCCCAATTGACAGGGCGTATTAGTGGC.

The part of the CDR3 DNA that was read is TGTGCCTGTTCGACAGGGGCTTGGGGAACTGAA. Amino acid sequence: CACSTGAWGTE. The CDR3 as a whole reads CACSTGAWGTEAFF. This chain links TRBV30 with TRBJ1-1; 8 nucleotides agree with TRBD1. The DNA ends 3 residues before the CDR3 does, and the rest of the CDR3 is filled in from the germline J gene. CDR3 size: 14 residues. Trimming removed 6 bases from V and 5 bases from J; junction bases left unmatched: 11. Germline CDR1 and CDR2: GTSNPN and SVGIG (reference sequence).

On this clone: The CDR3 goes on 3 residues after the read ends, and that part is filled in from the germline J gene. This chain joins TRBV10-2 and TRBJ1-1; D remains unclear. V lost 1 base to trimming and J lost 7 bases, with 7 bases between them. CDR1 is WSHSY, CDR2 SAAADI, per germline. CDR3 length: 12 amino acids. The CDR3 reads CASSEFAFEAFF. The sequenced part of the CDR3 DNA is TGCGCCAGCAGTGAGTTTGCGTTTGAA.

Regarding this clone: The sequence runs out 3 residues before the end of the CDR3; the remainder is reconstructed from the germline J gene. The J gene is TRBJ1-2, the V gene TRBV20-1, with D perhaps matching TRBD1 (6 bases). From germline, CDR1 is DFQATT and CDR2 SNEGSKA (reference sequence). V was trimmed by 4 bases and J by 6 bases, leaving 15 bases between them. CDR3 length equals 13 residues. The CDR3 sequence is CSAKPQGWNGYTF. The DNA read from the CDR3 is TGCAGTGCTAAACCACAGGGTTGGAATGGC.

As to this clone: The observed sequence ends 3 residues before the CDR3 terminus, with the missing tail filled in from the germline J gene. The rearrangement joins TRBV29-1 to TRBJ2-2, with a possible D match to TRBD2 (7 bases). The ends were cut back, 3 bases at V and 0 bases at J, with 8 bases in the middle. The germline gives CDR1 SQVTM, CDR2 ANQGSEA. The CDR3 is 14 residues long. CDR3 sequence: CSVEGGPNTGELFF. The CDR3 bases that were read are TGCAGCGTTGAGGGGGGGCCGAACACCGGGGAG.

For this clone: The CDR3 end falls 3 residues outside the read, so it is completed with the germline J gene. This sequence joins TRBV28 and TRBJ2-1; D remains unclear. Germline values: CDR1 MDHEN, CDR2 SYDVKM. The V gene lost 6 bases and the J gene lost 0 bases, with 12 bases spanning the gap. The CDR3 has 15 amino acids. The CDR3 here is CASSDQGLSYNEQFF. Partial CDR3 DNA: TGTGCCAGCAGCGACCAAGGGCTCTCCTACAATGAG.

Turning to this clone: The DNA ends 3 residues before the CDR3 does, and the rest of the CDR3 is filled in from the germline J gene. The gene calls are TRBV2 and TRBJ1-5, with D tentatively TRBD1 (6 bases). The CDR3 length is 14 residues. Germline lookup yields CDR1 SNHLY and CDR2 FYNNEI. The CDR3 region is CASSDGGGGAPQHF. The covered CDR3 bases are TGTGCCAGCAGTGATGGCGGCGGGGGGGCACCC.

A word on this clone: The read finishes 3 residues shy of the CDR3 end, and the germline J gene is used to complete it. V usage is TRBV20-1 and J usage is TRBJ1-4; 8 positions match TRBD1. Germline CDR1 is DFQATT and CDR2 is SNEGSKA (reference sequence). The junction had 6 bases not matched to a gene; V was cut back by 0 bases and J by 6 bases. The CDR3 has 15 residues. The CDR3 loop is CSARDFGTGYEKLFF. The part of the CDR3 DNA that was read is TGCAGTGCTAGAGATTTCGGGACAGGATATGAAAAA.

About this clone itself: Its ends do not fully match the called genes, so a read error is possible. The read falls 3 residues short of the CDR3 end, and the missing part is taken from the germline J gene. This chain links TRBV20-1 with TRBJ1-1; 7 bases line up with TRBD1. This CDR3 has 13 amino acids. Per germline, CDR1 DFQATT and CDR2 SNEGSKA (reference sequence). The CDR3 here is CSAGDRVGGEAFF. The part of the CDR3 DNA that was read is TGCAGTGCTGGAGACAGGGTCGGAGGTGAA.

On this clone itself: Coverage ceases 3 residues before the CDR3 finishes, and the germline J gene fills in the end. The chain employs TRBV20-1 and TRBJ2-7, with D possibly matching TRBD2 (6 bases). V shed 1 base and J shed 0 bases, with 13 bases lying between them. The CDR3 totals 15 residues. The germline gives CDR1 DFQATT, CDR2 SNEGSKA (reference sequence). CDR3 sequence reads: CSARGGGVVSYEQYF. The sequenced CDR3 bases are TGCAGTGCTAGAGGGGGCGGGGTAGTCTCCTACGAG.

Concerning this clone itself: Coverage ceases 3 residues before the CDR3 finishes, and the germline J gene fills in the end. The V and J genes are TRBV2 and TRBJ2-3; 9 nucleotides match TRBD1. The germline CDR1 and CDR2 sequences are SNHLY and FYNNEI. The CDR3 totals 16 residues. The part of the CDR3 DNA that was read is TGTGCCAGCAGGGCGGACGGGACAGGGAATTTGGGGACG. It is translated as CASRADGTGNLGT. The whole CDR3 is CASRADGTGNLGTQYF.

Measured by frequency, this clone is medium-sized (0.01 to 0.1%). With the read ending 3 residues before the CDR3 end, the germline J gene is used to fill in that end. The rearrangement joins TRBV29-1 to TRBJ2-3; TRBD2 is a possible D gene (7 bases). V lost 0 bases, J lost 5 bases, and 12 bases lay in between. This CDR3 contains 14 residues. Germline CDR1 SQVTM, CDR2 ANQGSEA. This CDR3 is CSVEDQRGGDTQYF. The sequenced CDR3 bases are TGCAGCGTTGAAGATCAGAGGGGGGGAGATACG.

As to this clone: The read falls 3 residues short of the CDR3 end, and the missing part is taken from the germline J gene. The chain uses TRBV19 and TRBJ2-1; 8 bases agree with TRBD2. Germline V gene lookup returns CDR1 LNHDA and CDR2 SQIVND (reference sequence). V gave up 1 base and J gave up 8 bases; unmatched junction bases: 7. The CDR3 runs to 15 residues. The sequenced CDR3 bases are TGTGCCAGTAGTATAGCCAGGACTAGCATCCATGAG. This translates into CASSIARTSIHE. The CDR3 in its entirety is CASSIARTSIHEQFF.

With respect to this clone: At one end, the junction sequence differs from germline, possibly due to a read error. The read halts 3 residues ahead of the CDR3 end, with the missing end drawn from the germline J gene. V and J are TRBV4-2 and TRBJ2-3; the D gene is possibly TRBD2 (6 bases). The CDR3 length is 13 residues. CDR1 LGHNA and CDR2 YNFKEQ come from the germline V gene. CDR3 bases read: TGCGCCAGGGAGTTGCGGGGCGGCGATACG. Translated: CARELRGGDT. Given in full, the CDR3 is CARELRGGDTQYF.

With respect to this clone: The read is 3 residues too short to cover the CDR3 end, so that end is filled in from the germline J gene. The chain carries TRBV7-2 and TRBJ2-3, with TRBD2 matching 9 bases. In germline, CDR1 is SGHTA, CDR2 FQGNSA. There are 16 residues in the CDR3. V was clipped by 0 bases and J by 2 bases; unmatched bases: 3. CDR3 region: CASSLALAGPTDTQYF. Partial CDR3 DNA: TGTGCCAGCAGCTTAGCGCTAGCGGGACCCACAGATACG.

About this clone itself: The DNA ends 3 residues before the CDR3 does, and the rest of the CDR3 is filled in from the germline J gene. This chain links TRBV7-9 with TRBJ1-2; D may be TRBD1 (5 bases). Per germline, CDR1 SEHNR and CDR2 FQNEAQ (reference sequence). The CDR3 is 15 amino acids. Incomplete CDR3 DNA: TGTGCCAGCAGCCTTACCCCGGGACTACGACACGAC. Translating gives CASSLTPGLRHD. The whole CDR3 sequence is CASSLTPGLRHDYTF.

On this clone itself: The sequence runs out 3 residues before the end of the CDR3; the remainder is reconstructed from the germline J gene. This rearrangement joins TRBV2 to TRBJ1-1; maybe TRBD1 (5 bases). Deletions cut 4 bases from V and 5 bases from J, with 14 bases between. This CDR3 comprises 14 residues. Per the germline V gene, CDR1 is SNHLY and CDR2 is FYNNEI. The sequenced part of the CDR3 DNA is TGTGCCAGCAGTGGTTACGGGGGAGGGACTGAA. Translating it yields CASSGYGGGTE. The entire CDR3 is CASSGYGGGTEAFF. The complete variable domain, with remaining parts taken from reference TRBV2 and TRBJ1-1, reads EPEVTQTPSHQVTQMGQEVILRCVPISNHLYFYWYRQILGQKVEFLVSFYNNEISEKSEIFDDQFSVERPDGSNFTLKIRSTKLEDSAMYFCASSGYGGGTEAFFGQGTRLTVV.